The 2 T cell receptor beta chains in this list originate from one sample, sequenced in a study of T-cell memory formation after mild COVID-19. TCRdb fed the 5' RACE reads into MiXCR, producing one record per CDR3 protein. The table records 170,000 or so distinct CDR3 sequences, 25% to 40% of them present only once. The source material was PBMCs or a T cell subset sorted from them (not recorded which). These receptors all stem from an adult woman who had mild COVID-19 (a few samples of this study predate the infection). Cell type and time point are not known.

The chain employs TRBV4-3 and TRBJ2-1; 8 bases match TRBD2. Germline V gene sequence: CDR1 LGHNA, CDR2 YSLEER. This CDR3 region has 17 residues. With 5 bases clipped from V and 0 bases from J, the junction kept 9 bases outside the gene matches. CDR3 amino acids: CASSTFSSGSSYNEQFF. DNA of the CDR3: TGCGCCAGCAGCACCTTTTCGAGCGGGAGCTCCTACAATGAGCAGTTCTTC.

V and J are TRBV5-1 and TRBJ1-6, with a weak D call TRBD1 (6 bases). V lost 1 base, J lost 7 bases, and 15 bases lay in between. The CDR3 sequence is 16 residues long. Per the germline V gene, CDR1 is SGHRS and CDR2 is YFSETQ. CDR3 region: CASSLTVGGGNSPLHF. CDR3 nucleotide sequence: TGCGCCAGCAGCTTGACGGTCGGCGGGGGCAATTCACCCCTCCACTTT.